This entry lists 10 T cell receptor beta chains sequenced from one sample in a study of identical twins. TCRdb re-called the 5' RACE reads with MiXCR, one entry per CDR3 protein. The repertoire holds 200,000 to 250,000 distinct CDR3 sequences, with about 7.5% as singletons. In addition, the sample was reused for a study of yellow fever vaccine responses in identical twins.

The specimen was memory (CD45RO+) T cells sorted from blood. These TCRs come from a woman aged 18-29 years in good health.

This clonotype was seen at least ten times. This chain links TRBV5-6 with TRBJ2-5; D possibly corresponds to TRBD2 (7 bases). Germline V gene sequence: CDR1 SGHDT, CDR2 YYEEEE. The CDR3 loop spans 15 amino acids. Trimming stripped 1 base from V and 5 bases from J, with 15 bases between. The CDR3 DNA reads TGTGCCAGCAGCTTGTATCGGGGGGCAGGGGAGACCCAGTACTTC. It translates to CASSLYRGAGETQYF.

In its sample, this clonotype was seen many times. The gene calls are TRBV20-1 and TRBJ1-4, with 7 bases that match TRBD1. The germline gives CDR1 DFQATT, CDR2 SNEGSKA (reference sequence). The CDR3 loop spans 13 amino acids. Trimming took 5 bases from V and 3 from J; bases not matched to a gene: 3. CDR3 sequence (DNA): TGCAGTGCTCGCAGGGGGTCTAATGAAAAACTGTTTTTT. It encodes CSARRGSNEKLFF.

This chain connects TRBV2 to TRBJ1-4, with TRBD1 matching over 7 bases. This CDR3 spans 12 amino acids. V lost 6 bases, J lost 8 bases, and 3 bases stayed unmatched. Per the germline V gene, CDR1 is SNHLY and CDR2 is FYNNEI. The CDR3 region is CASSDRVEKLFF. In nucleotides, the CDR3 is TGTGCCAGCAGCGACAGGGTGGAAAAACTGTTTTTT.

This clonotype was picked up a small number of times. This chain joins TRBV25-1 and TRBJ2-4, with 11 bases that match TRBD2. CDR1 is MGHDK and CDR2 is SYGVNS in the germline V gene. The CDR3 contains 16 residues. V was clipped by 5 bases and J by 6 bases; unmatched bases: 9. Written as DNA, the CDR3 is TGTGCCAGCAGTCCACTAGCGGGAGTTGGTGGAAACATTCAGTACTTC. Encoded protein: CASSPLAGVGGNIQYF.

This clonotype has ten or more counts. This chain connects TRBV5-6 to TRBJ2-3; 7 nucleotides match TRBD1. V lost 0 bases and J lost 3; bases outside the gene matches: 16. The CDR3 runs 19 residues. Germline V gene data show CDR1 as SGHDT and CDR2 as YYEEEE. The CDR3 loop reads CASSLDRGPTGLSTDTQYF. The CDR3 DNA follows: TGTGCCAGCAGCTTGGACAGGGGCCCAACAGGGCTCTCTACAGATACGCAGTATTTT.

This clonotype was counted many times. This chain's CDR3 is CASSLSGQTYEQYF. In DNA form, the CDR3 reads TGCGCCAGCAGCTTGTCTGGACAAACCTACGAGCAGTACTTC. The rearrangement links TRBV5-1 to TRBJ2-7, with a possible D match to TRBD1 (5 bases). The CDR3 has 14 residues. The V and J ends lost 1 base and 2 bases respectively, with 10 bases between them. Germline values: CDR1 SGHRS, CDR2 YFSETQ.

CDR3 bases: TGCAGTGCTAGAGAGCAAGGAGGGGTGGAATACTATGGCTACACCTTC. The encoded protein is CSAREQGGVEYYGYTF. The chain joins TRBV20-1 to TRBJ1-2; maybe TRBD1 (5 bases). Deletions cut 0 bases from V and 3 bases from J, with 17 bases between. Germline-derived CDR1 and CDR2 are DFQATT and SNEGSKA (reference sequence). The CDR3 consists of 16 residues.

The rearrangement links TRBV12-3 or TRBV12-4 to TRBJ2-2; TRBD2 agrees at 8 bases. Germline trimming cut 2 bases from V and 9 bases from J; bases unmatched to any gene: 11. CDR3 length equals 16 residues. This chain's CDR3 is CASSLRGGLRRRELFF. The CDR3 DNA reads as TGTGCCAGCAGTTTACGGGGGGGGCTCAGGCGCCGGGAGCTGTTTTTT.

The J gene is TRBJ1-1, the V gene TRBV18, with TRBD1 matching over 10 bases. Germline V gene data show CDR1 as KGHSH and CDR2 as LQKENI. The CDR3 is 13 residues long. Unmatched junction bases numbered 6, after V lost 3 bases and J lost 11 bases. The DNA for the CDR3 is TGTGCCAGCTCACCGATGACAGGGGGCGACGCTTTCTTT. Protein product: CASSPMTGGDAFF.

This chain connects TRBV10-2 to TRBJ2-3; D remains ambiguous. There are 14 residues in the CDR3. The V gene lost 0 bases and the J gene lost 7 bases, with 11 bases spanning the gap. Per the germline V gene, CDR1 is WSHSY and CDR2 is SAAADI. The CDR3 DNA sequence: TGCGCCAGCAGTGAGTCGCCTGTGAGGAATACGCAGTATTTT. It translates to CASSESPVRNTQYF.